The clone carrying this TCR beta chain occurred many times. The ends were cut back, 7 bases at V and 3 bases at J, with 16 bases in the middle. This CDR3 contains 15 residues. CDR1 and CDR2 (germline): LGHNT, FRNRAP. The data originate from a study of blood T cell repertoires in COVID-19. Study at large: Acute and convalescent COVID-19 samples came from the United States, Italy and Spain. Sources were T cells, B-cell-depleted T cells, or PBMCs; the material itself was cDNA or gDNA.

Original analysis: The authors estimated nucleated cell counts from reference gene primer amplification. Only in-frame clones appear in the TCRdb table, and some are missing; sequencing was by immunoSEQ multiplex PCR. V and J calls and clone size are those listed in that table; D and trimming were worked out from the DNA. The sample lists around 160,000 clones, roughly 82% occurring once. This sequence was found in a human donor with acute or convalescent COVID-19. The donor label of this sample is uncertain. V gene TRBV12-5 combines with J gene TRBJ1-5, with D possibly TRBD1 on 5 matching bases. The source material was peripheral blood. The CDR3 here is CASAPQGLVNQPQHF. The CDR3 DNA follows: TGTGCTAGTGCCCCCCAGGGTTTGGTCAATCAGCCCCAGCATTTT.